A selection of T cell receptor beta chains follows, all from one sample in a study of cytomegalovirus exposure and HLA in healthy donors. Profiling relied on immunoSEQ multiplex PCR, and the TCRdb table lists in-frame clones only, not all of them. The data contain roughly 120,000 clones, roughly 88% of them seen just once; the ten biggest clones take up about 1.8%. Material: PBMCs. Receptor source: a young man in good health and CMV-seronegative. The CDR3 runs from the conserved cysteine through the conserved F or W. Fields, in order: D gene, V gene, clone size, J gene, CDR3 DNA, CDR3 protein. A D gene is named only where the DNA matches it firmly. Rows may omit the clone size; those that give it use once, few, many or a size class.

D: .; V: TRBV5-1; size: .; J: TRBJ2-7; DNA: TGCGCCAGCAGCTTGCAGAGAAGCACCGGGACACCCTCCTACGAGCAGTACTTC; CDR3: CASSLQRSTGTPSYEQYF
D: .; V: TRBV7-2; size: .; J: TRBJ1-2; DNA: TGTGCCAGCACCAACCTTGGGGCAGGGTATGGCTACACCTTC; CDR3: CASTNLGAGYGYTF
D: TRBD2; V: TRBV7-9; size: .; J: TRBJ2-7; DNA: TGTGCCAGCGGACGAGCGGGAGGGCCCCGGGAGCAGTACTTC; CDR3: CASGRAGGPREQYF
D: TRBD2; V: TRBV5-1; size: once; J: TRBJ2-3; DNA: TGCGCCAGCAGCCCCACGAGGGTGAGTGGGACTATCGTAAGCACGCAGTATTTT; CDR3: CASSPTRVSGTIVSTQYF
D: .; V: TRBV30; size: few; J: TRBJ1-1; DNA: TGTGCCTGGAGTGAAGACAACATGAACACTGAAGCTTTCTTT; CDR3: CAWSEDNMNTEAFF
D: TRBD2; V: TRBV28; size: .; J: TRBJ2-1; DNA: TGTGCCAGCAGTTATGAGCGGGAGGGGACGGATGAGCAGTTCTTC; CDR3: CASSYEREGTDEQFF
D: TRBD2; V: TRBV27; size: .; J: TRBJ2-7; DNA: TGTGCCAGCAGTTCACTAGCGGACTACGAGCAGTACTTC; CDR3: CASSSLADYEQYF
D: TRBD1; V: TRBV18; size: few; J: TRBJ2-2; DNA: TGTGCCAGCTCGGCCACAGGGGATCGGAACACCGGGGAGCTGTTTTTT; CDR3: CASSATGDRNTGELFF
D: .; V: TRBV9; size: .; J: TRBJ2-1; DNA: TGTGCCAGCAGTTCCGCGGGGGCGACCGCTTTTTACAATGAGCAGTTCTTC; CDR3: CASSSAGATAFYNEQFF
D: .; V: TRBV6-4; size: .; J: TRBJ1-5; DNA: TGTGCCAGCAGTGAGGTGGGGGGAGAGGGCAATCAGCCCCAGCATTTT; CDR3: CASSEVGGEGNQPQHF
D: TRBD2; V: TRBV30; size: .; J: TRBJ2-5; DNA: TGTGCCTGGACGAGCGGGGGGGTCCATGAGACCCAGTACTTC; CDR3: CAWTSGGVHETQYF
D: TRBD1; V: TRBV5-4; size: .; J: TRBJ1-1; DNA: TGTGCCAGCAGCGGCCCGGGACAGGGGTTCACTGAAGCTTTCTTT; CDR3: CASSGPGQGFTEAFF
D: TRBD2; V: TRBV5-6; size: .; J: TRBJ2-5; DNA: TGTGCCAGCAGAACCCCTAGCGGGGGGGCGCAGGAGACCCAGTACTTC; CDR3: CASRTPSGGAQETQYF
D: TRBD1; V: TRBV5-6; size: .; J: TRBJ2-2; DNA: TGTGCCAGCAGTCTTGGGACAGGGTTTAGCGGGGAGCTGTTTTTT; CDR3: CASSLGTGFSGELFF
D: TRBD2; V: TRBV5-1; size: .; J: TRBJ2-5; DNA: TGCGCCAGCAGCTTGGCCCTAGCGGGATCGAGAGAGACCCAGTACTTC; CDR3: CASSLALAGSRETQYF
D: TRBD2; V: TRBV25-1; size: .; J: TRBJ2-1; DNA: TGTGCCAGCAGTGAAGGTGGTAGCGGGAGCTGGAATGAGCAGTTCTTC; CDR3: CASSEGGSGSWNEQFF
D: TRBD2; V: TRBV2; size: .; J: TRBJ2-5; DNA: TGTGCCAGCATCGAACTAGCGGGAGGAGAGACCCAGTACTTC; CDR3: CASIELAGGETQYF
D: TRBD1; V: TRBV6-6; size: .; J: TRBJ1-2; DNA: TGTGCCAGCAGGACGGACAGGGCGGCGCTCTTC; CDR3: CASRTDRAALF
D: TRBD2; V: TRBV7-9; size: .; J: TRBJ2-2; DNA: TGTGCCAGCAGCGGAGGCGCGGGGGGTACCGGGGAGCTGTTTTTT; CDR3: CASSGGAGGTGELFF
D: .; V: TRBV7-8; size: .; J: TRBJ1-2; DNA: TGTGCCAGCAGGCCTACTGAAAACTATGGCTACACCTTC; CDR3: CASRPTENYGYTF
D: .; V: TRBV5-1; size: .; J: TRBJ2-2; DNA: TGCGCCAGCATGATGGGGCTTTCATACACCGGGGAGCTGTTTTTT; CDR3: CASMMGLSYTGELFF
D: .; V: TRBV18; size: .; J: TRBJ2-7; DNA: TGTGCCAGCTCACTAGGCAGGGGCCCCTACGAGCAGTACTTC; CDR3: CASSLGRGPYEQYF
D: .; V: TRBV7-2; size: .; J: TRBJ1-5; DNA: TGTGCCAGCGGACGACAGAACAATCAGCCCCAGCATTTT; CDR3: CASGRQNNQPQHF
D: TRBD2; V: TRBV9; size: .; J: TRBJ2-3; DNA: TGTGCCAGCAGCGTAGACGGACTAGCGCACACAGATACGCAGTATTTT; CDR3: CASSVDGLAHTDTQYF
D: .; V: TRBV27; size: .; J: TRBJ2-1; DNA: TGTGCCAGCAGTCCAGAATCCCACTACAATGAGCAGTTCTTC; CDR3: CASSPESHYNEQFF
D: .; V: TRBV7-9; size: .; J: TRBJ2-3; DNA: TGTGCCAGCAGCCAGGGCTGGGGGGCAGATACGCAGTATTTT; CDR3: CASSQGWGADTQYF
D: TRBD1; V: TRBV19; size: .; J: TRBJ2-7; DNA: TGTGCCAGTAGTATCGACAGGGGAATTAAGCAGTACTTC; CDR3: CASSIDRGIKQYF
D: TRBD2; V: TRBV6-5; size: .; J: TRBJ2-7; DNA: TGTGCCAGCAGTTACGGGGCGGGGGCCTACGAGCAGTACTTC; CDR3: CASSYGAGAYEQYF
D: TRBD2; V: TRBV5-4; size: .; J: TRBJ2-5; DNA: TGTGCCAGCAGCTTGGAGGGACTACAAGAGACCCAGTACTTC; CDR3: CASSLEGLQETQYF
D: TRBD1; V: TRBV6-5; size: few; J: TRBJ2-7; DNA: TGTGCCAGCAGTTACACCGGACAGGGCCGGTACGAGCAGTACTTC; CDR3: CASSYTGQGRYEQYF
D: .; V: TRBV5-1; size: .; J: TRBJ2-3; DNA: TGCGCCAGCAGCTCAACCGGGAGTACACCTGATACGCAGTATTTT; CDR3: CASSSTGSTPDTQYF
D: TRBD1; V: TRBV7-9; size: once; J: TRBJ1-2; DNA: TGTGCCAGCAGCTTACCGGGACAGAACTATGGCTACACCTTC; CDR3: CASSLPGQNYGYTF
D: .; V: TRBV29-1; size: .; J: TRBJ1-2; DNA: TGCAGCGTCCAAGGGTGGGCGGGGGGCTACACCTTC; CDR3: CSVQGWAGGYTF
D: .; V: TRBV9; size: once; J: TRBJ2-1; DNA: TGTGCCAGCAGCGTAGATTCGGTGGATGAGCAGTTCTTC; CDR3: CASSVDSVDEQFF
D: TRBD1; V: TRBV10-3; size: .; J: TRBJ1-1; DNA: TGTGCCATCAGTGAGCCCCCGGGTGGACAGGGGTCATGGAACACTGAAGCTTTCTTT; CDR3: CAISEPPGGQGSWNTEAFF
D: .; V: TRBV7-8; size: .; J: TRBJ2-1; DNA: TGTGCCAGCAGCTTAGAACTAGCAGCAGTCCATGAGCAGTTCTTC; CDR3: CASSLELAAVHEQFF
D: .; V: TRBV7-2; size: .; J: TRBJ1-2; DNA: TGTGCCAGCAGGAGAGACAGGAGGTTCGATGGCTACACCTTC; CDR3: CASRRDRRFDGYTF
D: .; V: TRBV27; size: .; J: TRBJ2-6; DNA: TGTGCCAGCAGTTCCCCGGCCTCATCCTCTGGGGCAATCGTCCTGACTTTC; CDR3: CASSSPASSSGAIVLTF
D: .; V: TRBV7-2; size: .; J: TRBJ2-7; DNA: TGTGCCAGCAGCCCTCGGGAACCCCTAGAGCAGTACTTC; CDR3: CASSPREPLEQYF
D: .; V: TRBV19; size: .; J: TRBJ2-7; DNA: TGTGCCAGTAGCTTTATGGGTCCAGGCTACGAGCAGTACTTC; CDR3: CASSFMGPGYEQYF
D: TRBD1; V: TRBV6-6; size: few; J: TRBJ2-7; DNA: TGTGCCAGCAACCCTGCAGGACAGGGGGCCGACTACGAGCAGTACTTC; CDR3: CASNPAGQGADYEQYF
D: TRBD2; V: TRBV19; size: .; J: TRBJ2-1; DNA: TGTGCCAGCACCGCGGCGGCGGGAGTTCCTAAGCAGTTCTTC; CDR3: CASTAAAGVPKQFF
D: .; V: TRBV6-5; size: .; J: TRBJ1-1; DNA: TGTGCCAGCAGTCGAGGACCGGGGACTGAAGCTTTCTTT; CDR3: CASSRGPGTEAFF
D: .; V: TRBV19; size: .; J: TRBJ2-7; DNA: TGTGCCAGTAGTAAACAGGATCCCTACGAGCAGTACTTC; CDR3: CASSKQDPYEQYF
D: .; V: TRBV10-3; size: .; J: TRBJ1-5; DNA: TGTGCCATCAGTAGGGACAATAGCAATCAGCCCCAGCATTTT; CDR3: CAISRDNSNQPQHF
D: .; V: TRBV30; size: .; J: TRBJ1-1; DNA: TGTGCCTTTACGATCAGGGGCACTGAAGCTTTCTTT; CDR3: CAFTIRGTEAFF
D: .; V: TRBV5-1; size: .; J: TRBJ2-7; DNA: TGCGCCAGCAGCTTGGAGTACGGATCGGGCTACGAGCAGTACTTC; CDR3: CASSLEYGSGYEQYF
D: TRBD1; V: TRBV27; size: .; J: TRBJ2-5; DNA: TGTGCCAGCAGCCAGGGACAGATCCAAGAGACCCAGTACTTC; CDR3: CASSQGQIQETQYF